The subject of this entry is one TCR beta chain. These data originate in a study of T cell responses to AZD1222 COVID-19 vaccine. Profiled with immunoSEQ multiplex PCR; TCRdb holds only in-frame clones, not every one. The table lists 95,000 to 130,000 clones, approximately 93% of them singletons. The CDR3 runs 12 residues. V lost 6 bases to trimming and J lost 8 bases, with 11 bases between them. Material: peripheral blood, obtained on day 0 of AZD1222 vaccination. This rearrangement joins TRBV6-7 to TRBJ2-1; no clear D. TRBV6-7 carries the ORF label, with uncertain function. The sequence was collected from an adult in good health. The CDR3 nucleotides read TGTGCCAGCAGAGACGGTGGGGATGAGCAGTTCTTC. It translates to CASRDGGDEQFF.